These 30 T cell receptor beta chains share one sample of origin, sequenced in a study of beta chain features in type 1 diabetes. Every bit of the isolated RNA underwent reverse transcription, so sequencing read expressed TCRB transcripts. Produced via immunoSEQ multiplex PCR; TCRdb's table is partial and in-frame only. The sample includes under 20,000 clones, approximately 50% seen only once; the top ten take 0.45% to 0.55%. Sequenced material: stem cell memory CD4+ T cells from blood. The receptors shown here come from a woman aged 18 to 35 in good health.

J is TRBJ1-1 and V is TRBV6-1, with D uncertain. Trimming removed 6 bases from V and 1 base from J, with 9 bases in between. The germline gives CDR1 MNHNS, CDR2 SASEGT. This CDR3 is built from 13 residues. The CDR3 loop is CASRGRSNTEAFF. The CDR3 bases are TGTGCCAGCAGAGGGAGGTCGAACACTGAAGCTTTCTTT.

The chain joins TRBV21-1 to TRBJ2-1; the listed D gene, TRBD2, was not tested against the DNA. TRBV21-1 counts as a pseudogene. The CDR3 loop spans 14 amino acids. CDR3 region: CASSGRDQRWGEFF. As DNA, the CDR3 is TGTGCCAGCAGCGGGCGGGACCAGCGTTGGGGGGAGTTCTTC.

V and J are TRBV5-1 and TRBJ2-2; TRBD2 matches at 10 bases. The CDR3 totals 17 residues. Germline V gene lookup returns CDR1 SGHRS and CDR2 YFSETQ. V lost 1 base to trimming and J lost 4 bases; unmatched junction nucleotides: 7. In DNA form, the CDR3 reads TGCGCCAGCAGCTTGCCTAGCGGGAGTTCTAGCACCGGGGAGCTGTTTTTT. Its protein is CASSLPSGSSSTGELFF.

The chain employs TRBV11-2 and TRBJ2-3; 10 bases are shared with TRBD2. Germline CDR1 and CDR2: SGHAT and FQNNGV. CDR3 size: 13 residues. V shed 8 bases and J 3 bases; nucleotides not matched to a gene: 2. The CDR3 here is CASASGGTDTQYF. CDR3 in DNA: TGTGCCAGCGCTAGCGGGGGTACAGATACGCAGTATTTT.

The CDR3 nucleotides read TGTGCCAGCAGATCAAGCGGGGGCCAAGAGACCCAGTACTTC. Encoded protein: CASRSSGGQETQYF. V and J are TRBV2 and TRBJ2-5; 8 bases line up with TRBD2. Trimming cost V 6 bases and J 1 base; bases outside gene matches: 4. CDR1 is SNHLY, CDR2 FYNNEI, per germline. The CDR3 extends over 14 amino acids.

V gene TRBV6-5 combines with J gene TRBJ1-5, with D possibly matching TRBD1 (5 bases). The CDR3 is 15 amino acids. Deletions cut 6 bases from V and 3 bases from J, with 15 bases between. Germline values: CDR1 MNHEY, CDR2 SVGAGI. The CDR3 here is CASSPAGVHNQPQHF. The CDR3 DNA is TGTGCCAGCAGCCCCGCGGGGGTTCACAATCAGCCCCAGCATTTT.

This rearrangement joins TRBV7-2 to TRBJ2-6, with D possibly being TRBD1 (5 bases). Germline CDR1 SGHTA, CDR2 FQGNSA. V was pared by 3 bases and J by 2 bases, with 5 bases between. The CDR3 is 14 amino acids. CDR3 bases: TGTGCCAGCAGCTTCAGGGCTGGGGCCAACGTCCTGACTTTC. Its translation is CASSFRAGANVLTF.

The genes are TRBV27 and TRBJ1-1; no clear D. The length of the CDR3 is 13 residues. Trimming shortened V by 2 bases and J by 1 base, and 5 bases separated the two germline ends. Germline-derived CDR1 and CDR2 are MNHEY and SMNVEV (reference sequence). CDR3 amino acids: CASSLPGNTEAFF. The CDR3 nucleotides read TGTGCCAGCAGTTTACCGGGGAACACTGAAGCTTTCTTT.

The CDR3 DNA follows: TGTGCCAGCAGCCCTGACGGGTCTGGCAATCAGCCCCAGCATTTT. Translated: CASSPDGSGNQPQHF. The V and J genes are TRBV11-2 and TRBJ1-5, with D hard to call. The germline gives CDR1 SGHAT, CDR2 FQNNGV. V was shortened by 5 bases and J by 2 bases, with 13 bases between the two germline ends. The CDR3 spans 15 residues.

This chain uses TRBV11-3 with TRBJ1-3; D is unclear. The CDR3 spans 13 residues. Trimming took off 3 bases at V and 0 bases at J, with 3 bases between the two ends. Looked up from germline, CDR1 is SGHNT and CDR2 is YENEEA. CDR3 protein: CASSLSSGNTIYF. CDR3 in DNA: TGTGCCAGCAGCTTGAGCTCTGGAAACACCATATATTTT.

This clone was counted between two and nine times. The chain employs TRBV2 and TRBJ2-3; TRBD2 matches 14 bases. Germline CDR1 reads SNHLY; CDR2 reads FYNNEI. V shed 5 bases and J 4 bases; nucleotides not matched to a gene: 2. The CDR3 contains 15 residues. The CDR3 loop is CASSMTSGGADTQYF. The CDR3 DNA sequence: TGTGCCAGCAGTATGACTAGCGGGGGGGCAGATACGCAGTATTTT.

The chain uses TRBV11-1 and TRBJ2-3, with 7 nucleotides matching TRBD2. V gave up 3 bases and J gave up 4 bases; unmatched junction bases: 7. Germline CDR1 is SGHAT and CDR2 is FQDESV (reference sequence). The CDR3 runs 15 residues. CDR3 in amino acids: CASSFAVLAADTQYF. CDR3 nucleotide sequence: TGTGCCAGCAGCTTCGCCGTGCTAGCGGCAGATACGCAGTATTTT.

The rearrangement uses TRBV18 and TRBJ2-3; 8 bases agree with TRBD2. The CDR3 is 14 residues long. V lost 3 bases and J lost 2; bases outside the gene matches: 1. Germline V CDR1 and CDR2: KGHSH, LQKENI. The CDR3 DNA reads as TGTGCCAGCTCACCTAGCGGGGACACAGATACGCAGTATTTT. Translation: CASSPSGDTDTQYF.

The chain recombines TRBV2 with TRBJ2-3, with D tentatively TRBD2 (6 bases). This CDR3 region has 17 residues. CDR1 SNHLY and CDR2 FYNNEI come from the germline V gene. V gave up 6 bases and J gave up 1 base, with 20 bases separating them. CDR3 sequence (DNA): TGTGCCAGCAGGGCCGGGACTTCCCCTCGCGGCACAGATACGCAGTATTTT. Amino acids: CASRAGTSPRGTDTQYF. The whole variable domain, filled in from reference TRBV2 and TRBJ2-3, reads EPEVTQTPSHQVTQMGQEVILRCVPISNHLYFYWYRQILGQKVEFLVSFYNNEISEKSEIFDDQFSVERPDGSNFTLKIRSTKLEDSAMYFCASRAGTSPRGTDTQYFGPGTRLTVL.

The chain has TRBV5-1 and TRBJ2-7; 9 bases line up with TRBD1. Per the germline V gene, CDR1 is SGHRS and CDR2 is YFSETQ. The CDR3 spans 16 residues. Trimming removed 3 bases from V and 1 base from J; junction bases left unmatched: 8. This CDR3 is CASSSDPGQGSYEQYF. CDR3 in DNA: TGCGCCAGCAGCTCCGACCCGGGACAGGGATCCTACGAGCAGTACTTC.

By share of the sample, this clone is medium-sized (0.01 to 0.1%). The V gene is TRBV5-4, the J gene TRBJ2-7; a weak D match, TRBD2 (6 bases). The CDR3 has 13 residues. V lost 3 bases to trimming and J lost 0 bases, with 7 bases between them. The germline gives CDR1 SGHNT, CDR2 YYREEE (reference sequence). This CDR3 reads CASSWGGSYEQYF. The DNA for the CDR3 is TGTGCCAGCAGCTGGGGAGGCTCCTACGAGCAGTACTTC.

CDR3 in amino acids: CASSVATGTSDHTQYF. The CDR3 DNA follows: TGTGCCAGCAGCGTAGCTACAGGGACTAGCGATCATACGCAGTATTTT. This rearrangement joins TRBV9 to TRBJ2-3; the match to TRBD2 covers 10 bases. J lost 7 bases, V lost 0 bases, and 8 bases had no gene match. This CDR3 has 16 residues. Germline V gives CDR1 SGDLS, CDR2 YYNGEE.

The gene calls are TRBV6-1 and TRBJ2-7; 8 nucleotides match TRBD2. V trimming: 1 base; J trimming: 6 bases; junction bases outside the gene matches: 8. There are 15 residues in the CDR3. Germline assignment: CDR1 MNHNS and CDR2 SASEGT. CDR3 region: CASSEEVGLASEQYF. For the CDR3, the DNA is TGTGCCAGCAGTGAAGAGGTTGGACTAGCCTCCGAGCAGTACTTC.

The chain combines TRBV6-5 with TRBJ2-3, with TRBD2 matching over 10 bases. Trimming cost V 7 bases and J 4 bases; bases outside gene matches: 5. Germline lookup yields CDR1 MNHEY and CDR2 SVGAGI. This CDR3 comprises 14 residues. This CDR3 reads CASKESGGADTQYF. For the CDR3, the DNA is TGTGCCAGCAAGGAAAGCGGGGGGGCAGATACGCAGTATTTT.

This clone turned up a few times. The chain combines TRBV11-2 with TRBJ2-7; 8 nucleotides line up with TRBD1. Germline CDR1 reads SGHAT; CDR2 reads FQNNGV. The CDR3 is made up of 13 amino acids. Trimming removed 5 bases from V and 3 bases from J; junction bases left unmatched: 3. The CDR3 spells CASSRGQGYEQYF. The DNA of the CDR3 is TGTGCCAGCAGCCGTGGACAGGGCTACGAGCAGTACTTC.

This sequence joins TRBV5-4 and TRBJ2-3, with 8 bases lining up with TRBD2. The V and J ends lost 0 bases and 0 bases, in that order; junction bases with no gene match: 3. CDR3 length: 16 residues. Germline V CDR1 and CDR2: SGHNT, YYREEE (reference sequence). CDR3 region: CASSLGPSGSTDTQYF. CDR3 DNA: TGTGCCAGCAGCTTGGGGCCTAGCGGGAGCACAGATACGCAGTATTTT.

The chain employs TRBV6-5 and TRBJ1-2, with 9 nucleotides matching TRBD1. The CDR3 runs 15 residues. V gave up 2 bases and J gave up 4 bases; unmatched junction bases: 5. Germline V lookup: CDR1 MNHEY, CDR2 SVGAGI. CDR3 residues: CASSYRSGQGYGYTF. The CDR3 DNA follows: TGTGCCAGCAGTTACAGATCGGGACAGGGCTATGGCTACACCTTC.

V is TRBV6-5 and J is TRBJ1-1; D is possibly TRBD1 (6 bases). CDR1 and CDR2 (germline): MNHEY, SVGAGI. The CDR3 is 15 amino acids. V lost 7 bases, J lost 4 bases, and 19 bases lay in between. The CDR3 reads CASIIRAGAGTEAFF. The CDR3 nucleotides read TGTGCCAGCATCATAAGGGCGGGGGCTGGCACTGAAGCTTTCTTT.

The chain joins TRBV27 to TRBJ1-4; tentative D call: TRBD1 (6 bases). CDR3 size: 17 residues. The ends were cut back, 6 bases at V and 2 bases at J, with 19 bases in the middle. The V gene's germline CDR1 is MNHEY and CDR2 SMNVEV (reference sequence). The CDR3 nucleotides are TGTGCCAGCAGAGAAGGACAGCCTTGGGGGACTAATGAAAAACTGTTTTTT. It encodes CASREGQPWGTNEKLFF. Using reference TRBV27 and TRBJ1-4 for the parts outside the CDR3, the full variable domain is EAQVTQNPRYLITVTGKKLTVTCSQNMNHEYMSWYRQDPGLGLRQIYYSMNVEVTDKGDVPEGYKVSRKEKRNFPLILESPSPNQTSLYFCASREGQPWGTNEKLFFGSGTQLSVL.

There are a few counts of this clone. The gene calls are TRBV7-7 and TRBJ2-5; no definite D call. The V gene lost 5 bases and the J gene lost 2 bases, with 18 bases spanning the gap. Per germline, CDR1 SSHAT and CDR2 FNYEAQ (reference sequence). This CDR3 spans 16 amino acids. The CDR3 DNA sequence: TGTGCCAGCAGCCCCCTTCTTGCAGGATTACAAGAGACCCAGTACTTC. The encoded protein is CASSPLLAGLQETQYF. The whole variable domain, remainder taken from reference TRBV7-7 and TRBJ2-5, is GAGVSQSPRYKVTKRGQDVTLRCDPISSHATLYWYQQALGQGPEFLTYFNYEAQPDKSGLPSDRFSAERPEGSISTLTIQRTEQRDSAMYRCASSPLLAGLQETQYFGPGTRLLVL.

The J gene is TRBJ2-7, the V gene TRBV5-4; D possibly corresponds to TRBD2 (6 bases). The germline gives CDR1 SGHNT, CDR2 YYREEE (reference sequence). The CDR3 extends over 15 amino acids. V shed 0 bases and J shed 3 bases, with 13 bases lying between them. CDR3 sequence (DNA): TGTGCCAGCAGCTTGGGGGTAGCGGACCGCTACGAGCAGTACTTC. Translation gives CASSLGVADRYEQYF. The entire variable domain, with the rest obtained from reference TRBV5-4 and TRBJ2-7, is as follows: ETGVTQSPTHLIKTRGQQVTLRCSSQSGHNTVSWYQQALGQGPQFIFQYYREEENGRGNFPPRFSGLQFPNYSSELNVNALELDDSALYLCASSLGVADRYEQYFGPGTRLTVT.

The V call is TRBV14, the J call TRBJ2-3; 9 bases match TRBD2. V was clipped by 0 bases and J by 3 bases; unmatched bases: 13. The CDR3 runs 19 residues. The germline V gene has CDR1 SGHDN and CDR2 FVKESK. The CDR3 is CASSQERSGGAGGTDTQYF. Written as DNA, the CDR3 is TGTGCCAGCAGCCAAGAAAGGTCCGGAGGAGCGGGAGGTACAGATACGCAGTATTTT. Full variable domain (rest looked up from reference TRBV14 and TRBJ2-3): EAGVTQFPSHSVIEKGQTVTLRCDPISGHDNLYWYRRVMGKEIKFLLHFVKESKQDESGMPNNRFLAERTGGTYSTLKVQPAELEDSGVYFCASSQERSGGAGGTDTQYFGPGTRLTVL.

This clone came up a few times. The chain uses TRBV9 and TRBJ2-3; D ambiguous. Trimming shortened V by 3 bases and J by 1 base, and 15 bases separated the two germline ends. Germline values: CDR1 SGDLS, CDR2 YYNGEE. There are 16 residues in the CDR3. CDR3 sequence: CASSAGGRVGTDTQYF. CDR3 nucleotide sequence: TGTGCCAGCAGCGCCGGTGGTCGTGTTGGCACAGATACGCAGTATTTT.

V usage is TRBV7-9 and J usage is TRBJ1-1, with D unclear. CDR1 is SEHNR, CDR2 FQNEAQ, per germline (reference sequence). The length of the CDR3 is 15 residues. Trimming stripped 5 bases from V and 1 base from J, with 14 bases between. The CDR3 spells CASSRDSVRNTEAFF. CDR3 DNA sequence: TGTGCCAGCAGCCGAGACTCGGTACGGAACACTGAAGCTTTCTTT.

The chain uses TRBV11-2 and TRBJ2-6; 11 positions match TRBD1. CDR3 size: 18 residues. CDR1 is SGHAT, CDR2 FQNNGV, per germline. V gave up 6 bases and J gave up 3 bases; unmatched junction bases: 10. CDR3 sequence reads: CASRRPGQGVGGANVLTF. CDR3 nucleotide sequence: TGTGCCAGCAGGAGACCGGGACAGGGGGTCGGTGGGGCCAACGTCCTGACTTTC.